The 8 T cell receptor beta chains listed next were all sequenced from one sample in a study of cytomegalovirus exposure and HLA in healthy donors. PCR used 60 Vbeta primers and 13 Jbeta primers. The table came from immunoSEQ multiplex PCR; TCRdb's copy has only in-frame clones and leaves some out. The sample gives about 80,000 clones, less than 80% of which show up once; around 6.9% is in the top ten. The material sequenced was PBMCs. The source is a woman between 50 and 59 years old in good health and CMV-seropositive.

The chain employs TRBV5-1 and TRBJ2-7, with TRBD1 identical over 8 bases. CDR1 and CDR2 (germline): SGHRS, YFSETQ. The V and J ends lost 4 bases and 3 bases, in that order; junction bases with no gene match: 9. The CDR3 is 15 residues long. The CDR3 DNA is TGCGCCAGCAGCATGGGAGGACAGGGAAGCTACGAGCAGTACTTC. This codes for CASSMGGQGSYEQYF.

Only a few counts were recorded for this clone. The chain joins TRBV11-2 to TRBJ1-2; 8 positions agree with TRBD1. This CDR3 is 14 amino acids long. The junction had 6 bases not matched to a gene; V was cut back by 1 base and J by 8 bases. Germline-derived CDR1 and CDR2 are SGHAT and FQNNGV. The DNA of the CDR3 is TGTGCCAGCAGCTTAGGGACAGGGTCGGGCGGCTACACCTTC. This codes for CASSLGTGSGGYTF.

The rearrangement joins TRBV15 to TRBJ1-4; D remains unclear. There are 18 residues in the CDR3. The V end lost 0 bases, the J end lost 7 bases, and 21 bases lay between the germline ends. Germline V CDR1 and CDR2: LNHNV, YYDKDF (reference sequence). As DNA, the CDR3 is TGTGCCACCAGCAGAGATGTAGCGGCCCCGCAGAGAAGTGAAAAACTGTTTTTT. Protein: CATSRDVAAPQRSEKLFF.

V is TRBV19 and J is TRBJ1-6; 7 bases line up with TRBD1. The junction had 6 bases not matched to a gene; V was cut back by 1 base and J by 9 bases. Germline loops: CDR1 LNHDA, CDR2 SQIVND (reference sequence). The CDR3 totals 15 residues. CDR3 region: CASSIVQGNRSPLHF. Written as DNA, the CDR3 is TGTGCCAGTAGTATAGTACAGGGGAACCGTTCACCCCTCCACTTT. Looking up the rest from reference TRBV19 and TRBJ1-6 gives the full variable domain: DGGITQSPKYLFRKEGQNVTLSCEQNLNHDAMYWYRQDPGQGLRLIYYSQIVNDFQKGDIAEGYSVSREKKESFPLTVTSAQKNPTAFYLCASSIVQGNRSPLHFGNGTRLTVT.

With respect to this clone: At one boundary the junction diverges from the germline segment, which might be a read error. The CDR3 nucleotides are TGTTCCAGCCACCCCGTGGCTGCTTTGGCAGATACGCAGTATTTT. Translation: CSSHPVAALADTQYF. The chain is built from TRBV7-9 and TRBJ2-3; D unresolved. Germline CDR1 is SEHNR and CDR2 is FQNEAQ (reference sequence). There are 15 residues in the CDR3.

This clone was counted once. The chain links TRBV5-6 to TRBJ2-4; TRBD1 is a possible D gene (5 bases). The V end lost 4 bases, the J end lost 5 bases, and 13 bases lay between the germline ends. Germline CDR1 is SGHDT and CDR2 is YYEEEE. The CDR3 is 14 residues long. Written as DNA, the CDR3 is TGTGCCAGCAGCCCAGGGTCCCTCCAAAACATTCAGTACTTC. Protein: CASSPGSLQNIQYF.

This clone was detected a few times. This chain uses TRBV29-1 with TRBJ1-1, with 8 bases aligning to TRBD1. The V segment lost 5 bases and the J segment 8 bases; nucleotides outside the gene matches: 4. The CDR3 is 11 amino acids. Germline assignment: CDR1 SQVTM and CDR2 ANQGSEA. The CDR3: CSVRRTGEAFF. The CDR3 bases are TGCAGCGTTCGTAGGACAGGGGAAGCTTTCTTT.

This rearrangement joins TRBV19 to TRBJ2-6; 8 bases are shared with TRBD1. The CDR3 spans 17 residues. The V gene end was trimmed by 6 bases and the J gene end by 0 bases; junction bases not matched to a gene: 7. Germline V gives CDR1 LNHDA, CDR2 SQIVND (reference sequence). The CDR3 DNA reads as TGTGCCAGTAGCGGGGACAGGTTCTTCTCTGGGGCCAACGTCCTGACTTTC. Its protein is CASSGDRFFSGANVLTF.